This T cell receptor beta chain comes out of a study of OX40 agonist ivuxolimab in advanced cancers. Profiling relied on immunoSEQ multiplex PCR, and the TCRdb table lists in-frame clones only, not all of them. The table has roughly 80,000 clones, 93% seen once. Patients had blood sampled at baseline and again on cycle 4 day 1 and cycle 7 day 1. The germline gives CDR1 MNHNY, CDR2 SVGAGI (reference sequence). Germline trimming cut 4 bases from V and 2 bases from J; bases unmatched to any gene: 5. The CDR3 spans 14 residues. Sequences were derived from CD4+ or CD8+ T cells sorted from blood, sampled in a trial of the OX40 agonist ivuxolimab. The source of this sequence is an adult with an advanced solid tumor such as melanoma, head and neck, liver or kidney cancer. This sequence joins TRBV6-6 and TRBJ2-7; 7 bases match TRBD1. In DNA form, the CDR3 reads TGTGCCAGCAGTTTCTTCGACAGGGCCTACGAGCAGTACTTC. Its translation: CASSFFDRAYEQYF.